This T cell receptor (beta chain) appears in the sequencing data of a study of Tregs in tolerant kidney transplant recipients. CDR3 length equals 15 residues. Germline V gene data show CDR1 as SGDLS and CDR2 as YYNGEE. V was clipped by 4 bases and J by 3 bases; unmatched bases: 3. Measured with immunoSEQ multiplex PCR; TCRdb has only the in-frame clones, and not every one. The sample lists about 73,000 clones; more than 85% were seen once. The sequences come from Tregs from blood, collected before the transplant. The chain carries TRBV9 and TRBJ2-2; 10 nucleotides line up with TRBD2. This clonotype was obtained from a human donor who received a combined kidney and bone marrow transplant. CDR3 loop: CASSQAGGDTGELFF. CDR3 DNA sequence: TGTGCCAGCAGCCAAGCGGGAGGGGACACCGGGGAGCTGTTTTTT.